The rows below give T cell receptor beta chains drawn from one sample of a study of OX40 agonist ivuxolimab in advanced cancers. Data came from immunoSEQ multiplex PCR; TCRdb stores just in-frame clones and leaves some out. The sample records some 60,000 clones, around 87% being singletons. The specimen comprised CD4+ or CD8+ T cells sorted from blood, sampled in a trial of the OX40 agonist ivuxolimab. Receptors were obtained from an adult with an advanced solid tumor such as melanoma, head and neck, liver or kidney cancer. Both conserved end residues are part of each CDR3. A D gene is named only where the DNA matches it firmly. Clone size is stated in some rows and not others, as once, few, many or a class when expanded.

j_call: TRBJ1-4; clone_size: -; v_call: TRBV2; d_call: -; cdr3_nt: TGTGCCAGCAGGACCTTCGGGGCAGTGGGGGAAAAACTGTTTTTT; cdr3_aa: CASRTFGAVGEKLFF
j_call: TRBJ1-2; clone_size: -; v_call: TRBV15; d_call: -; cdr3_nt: TGTGCCACCAGCAGAGAGGGGGGGACTGCCCACGGCTACACCTTC; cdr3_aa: CATSREGGTAHGYTF
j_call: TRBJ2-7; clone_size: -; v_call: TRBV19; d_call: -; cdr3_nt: TGTGCCAGTGCCCGCGCTCCAGGTGAAACCTACGAGCAGTACTTC; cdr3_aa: CASARAPGETYEQYF
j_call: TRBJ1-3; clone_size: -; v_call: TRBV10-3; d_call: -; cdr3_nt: TGTGCCATCAGCAAAAATATACCGGGCAGAGAGGTGAACACCATATATTTT; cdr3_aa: CAISKNIPGREVNTIYF
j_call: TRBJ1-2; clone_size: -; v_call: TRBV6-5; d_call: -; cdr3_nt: TGTGCCAGCAGTTACACTAAAGGGTTCGGCTACACCTTC; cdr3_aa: CASSYTKGFGYTF
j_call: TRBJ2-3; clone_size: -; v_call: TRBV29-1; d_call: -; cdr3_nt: TGCAGCTTGCGTGTGGGGGGCACAGATACGCAGTATTTT; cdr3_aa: CSLRVGGTDTQYF
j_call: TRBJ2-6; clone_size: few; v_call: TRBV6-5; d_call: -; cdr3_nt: TGTGCCAGCAGGAATTCTGGGGCCAACGTCCTGACTTTC; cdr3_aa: CASRNSGANVLTF
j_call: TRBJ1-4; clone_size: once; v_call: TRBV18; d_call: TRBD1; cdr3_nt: TGTGCCAGCTCCGGAGGACAGGGGGTATCAACTAATGAAAAACTGTTTTTT; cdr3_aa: CASSGGQGVSTNEKLFF
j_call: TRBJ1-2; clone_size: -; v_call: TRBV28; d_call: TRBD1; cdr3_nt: TGTGCCAGCAGTTTGGGGGACAGGACGAGGGGCTACACCTTC; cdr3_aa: CASSLGDRTRGYTF
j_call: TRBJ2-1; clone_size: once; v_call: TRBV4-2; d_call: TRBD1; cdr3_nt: TGTGCCAGCAGCCGCGGGACAGGGGATAACAATGAGCAGTTCTTC; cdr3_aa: CASSRGTGDNNEQFF
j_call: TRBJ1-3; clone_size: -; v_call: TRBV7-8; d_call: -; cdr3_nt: TGTGCCAGCAGCCTCCCCACTCCCAACACCATATATTTT; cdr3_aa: CASSLPTPNTIYF
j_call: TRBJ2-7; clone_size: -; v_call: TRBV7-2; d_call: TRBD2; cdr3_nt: TGTGCCAGCAGCTCCCAGCCGGGGGGGGTCTACGAGCAGTACTTC; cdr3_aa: CASSSQPGGVYEQYF
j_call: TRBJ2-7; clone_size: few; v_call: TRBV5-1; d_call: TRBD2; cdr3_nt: TGCGCCAGCAGCCCACGGGGGGACCACGAGCAGTACTTC; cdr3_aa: CASSPRGDHEQYF
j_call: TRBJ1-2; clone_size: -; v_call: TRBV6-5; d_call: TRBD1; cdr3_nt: TGTGCCAGCAGGAAGGATGGACAGGGCGGCTATGGCTACACCTTC; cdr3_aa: CASRKDGQGGYGYTF
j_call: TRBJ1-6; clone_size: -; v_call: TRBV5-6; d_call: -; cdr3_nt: TGTGCCAGCAGCTTGTACCTCAGCTCCTATAATTCACCCCTCCACTTT; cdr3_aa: CASSLYLSSYNSPLHF
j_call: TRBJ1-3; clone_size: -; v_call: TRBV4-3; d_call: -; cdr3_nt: TGCGCCAGCAGCCCTACAAGCGGGGGAAACACCATATATTTT; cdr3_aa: CASSPTSGGNTIYF
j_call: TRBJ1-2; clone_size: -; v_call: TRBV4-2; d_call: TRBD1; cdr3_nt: TGTGCCAGCAGTGACGGACAGGGGGTAAACGGCTACACCTTC; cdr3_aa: CASSDGQGVNGYTF
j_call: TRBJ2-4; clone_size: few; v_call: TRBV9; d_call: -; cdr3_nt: TGTGCCAGCAGCCCTGGGGGGAAGGGCAAAAACATTCAGTACTTC; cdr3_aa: CASSPGGKGKNIQYF
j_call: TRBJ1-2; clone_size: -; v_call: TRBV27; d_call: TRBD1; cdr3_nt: TGTGCCAGCAGTACGAGGACAGGGCTCTACACCTTC; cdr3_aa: CASSTRTGLYTF
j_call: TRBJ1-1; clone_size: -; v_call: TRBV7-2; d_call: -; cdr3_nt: TGTGCCAGCAGCTTATTGCGGGGGGAAACTGAAGCTTTCTTT; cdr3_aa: CASSLLRGETEAFF
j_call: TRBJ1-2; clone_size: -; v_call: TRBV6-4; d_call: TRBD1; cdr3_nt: TGTGCCAGCAGGCCAACCCCAGGGGGCGGGTATGGCTACACCTTC; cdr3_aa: CASRPTPGGGYGYTF
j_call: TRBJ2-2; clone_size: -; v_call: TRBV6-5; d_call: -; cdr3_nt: TGTGCCAGCAGTCCCCCGGGGAGGCCCGGGGAGCTGTTTTTT; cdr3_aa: CASSPPGRPGELFF
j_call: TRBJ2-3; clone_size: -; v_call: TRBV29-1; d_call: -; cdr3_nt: TGCAGCGTTGGCGGGGGCGCCCTTAGCACAGATACGCAGTATTTT; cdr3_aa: CSVGGGALSTDTQYF
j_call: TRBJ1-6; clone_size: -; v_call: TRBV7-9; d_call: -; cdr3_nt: TGTGCCAGCACCCGGCAGGATAATTCACCCCTCCACTTT; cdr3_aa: CASTRQDNSPLHF
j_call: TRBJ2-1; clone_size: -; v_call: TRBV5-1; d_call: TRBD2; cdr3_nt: TGCGCCAGCAGCTTAATTAGCGGGGGGGCCAGCAATGAGCAGTTCTTC; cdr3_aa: CASSLISGGASNEQFF
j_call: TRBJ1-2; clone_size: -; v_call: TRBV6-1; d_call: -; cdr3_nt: TGTGCCAGCAGGGCGGAGCGGATCCATGGCTACACCTTC; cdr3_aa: CASRAERIHGYTF
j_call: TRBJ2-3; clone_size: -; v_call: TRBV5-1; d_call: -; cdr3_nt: TGCGCCAGCAGAATCCAATCCCCAGGCACAGATACGCAGTATTTT; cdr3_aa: CASRIQSPGTDTQYF
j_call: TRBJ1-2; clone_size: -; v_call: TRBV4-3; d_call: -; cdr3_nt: TGCGCCAGCAGCCAAGACAACTCGAGGCTTGGCTACACCTTC; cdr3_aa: CASSQDNSRLGYTF
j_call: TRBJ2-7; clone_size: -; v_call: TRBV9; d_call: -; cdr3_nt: TGTGCCAGCAGCGAGAGGGACTGGCCCTACGAGCAGTACTTC; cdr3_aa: CASSERDWPYEQYF
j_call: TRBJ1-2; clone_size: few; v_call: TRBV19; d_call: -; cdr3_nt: TGTGCCAGTAGTATAGGGGGCAGGGGAACCTATGGCTACACCTTC; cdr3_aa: CASSIGGRGTYGYTF
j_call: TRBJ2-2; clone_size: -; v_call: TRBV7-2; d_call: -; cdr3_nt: TGTGCCAGCAGCTTAGAAATTGTCACCGGGGAGCTGTTTTTT; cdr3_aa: CASSLEIVTGELFF
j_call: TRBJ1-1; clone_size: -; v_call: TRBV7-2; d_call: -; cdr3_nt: TGTGCCAGCAGCTTAACAAGGACTAACACTGAAGCTTTCTTT; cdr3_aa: CASSLTRTNTEAFF
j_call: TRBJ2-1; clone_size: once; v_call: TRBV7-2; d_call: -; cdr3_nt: TGTGCCAGCAGCCCTTTAAAACGCGAGCAGTTCTTC; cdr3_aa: CASSPLKREQFF
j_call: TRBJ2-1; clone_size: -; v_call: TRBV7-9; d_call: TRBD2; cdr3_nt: TGTGCCAGCAGCAAAGGGACTAGCGGGGGACTTTACAATGAGCAGTTCTTC; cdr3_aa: CASSKGTSGGLYNEQFF
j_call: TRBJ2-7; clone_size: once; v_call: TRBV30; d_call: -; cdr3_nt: TGTGCCTGGAGTGAAAGCGTAAGAGGGGAGCAGTACTTC; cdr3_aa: CAWSESVRGEQYF
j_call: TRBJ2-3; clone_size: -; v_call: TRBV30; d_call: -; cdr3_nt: TGTGCCTGCTCTCGGGGGAGCACAGATACGCAGTATTTT; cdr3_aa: CACSRGSTDTQYF
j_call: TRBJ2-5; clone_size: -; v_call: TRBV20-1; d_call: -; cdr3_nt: TGCAGTGGTCAACAAGAGACCCAGTACTTC; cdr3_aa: CSGQQETQYF
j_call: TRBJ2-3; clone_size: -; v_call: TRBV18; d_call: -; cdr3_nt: TGTGCCAGCTCACCAAGAGCGAGAGGACAGCACACAGATACGCAGTATTTT; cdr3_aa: CASSPRARGQHTDTQYF
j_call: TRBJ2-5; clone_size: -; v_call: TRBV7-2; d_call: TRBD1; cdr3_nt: TGTGCCAGCAGCCCGGGACAGCGAACCGCGGAGACCCAGTACTTC; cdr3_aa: CASSPGQRTAETQYF
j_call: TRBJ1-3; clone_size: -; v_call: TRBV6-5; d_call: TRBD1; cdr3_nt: TGTGCCAGCAGTTGGGACAGGGGAGTAGGAAACACCATATATTTT; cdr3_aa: CASSWDRGVGNTIYF
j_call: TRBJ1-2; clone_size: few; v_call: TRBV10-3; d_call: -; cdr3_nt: TGTGCCATCAGTGAGTCGCCGGAGAACTATGGCTACACCTTC; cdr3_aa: CAISESPENYGYTF
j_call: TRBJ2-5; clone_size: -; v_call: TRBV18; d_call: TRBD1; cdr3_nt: TGTGCCAGCTCAAGGGACAGCCAAGAGACCCAGTACTTC; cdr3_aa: CASSRDSQETQYF
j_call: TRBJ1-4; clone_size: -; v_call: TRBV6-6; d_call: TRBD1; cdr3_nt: TGTGCCAGCAGTTCGCCCAAGACAGGGGATGAAAAACTGTTTTTT; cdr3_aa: CASSSPKTGDEKLFF
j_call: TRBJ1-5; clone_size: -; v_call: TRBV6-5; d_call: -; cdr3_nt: TGTGCCAGCAGCCCCACCCGAGGGGGCAATCAGCCCCAGCATTTT; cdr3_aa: CASSPTRGGNQPQHF
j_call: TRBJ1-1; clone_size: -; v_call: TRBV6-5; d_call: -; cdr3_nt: TGTGCCAGCAGTGGTGGGGGGGGAAGGGGAGAAGCTTTCTTT; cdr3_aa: CASSGGGGRGEAFF
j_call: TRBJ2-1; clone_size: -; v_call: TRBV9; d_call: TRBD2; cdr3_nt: TGTGCCAGCAGCCGCCCCCGCTTTAGCGGGGGTCCCAGCTCCTACAATGAGCAGTTCTTC; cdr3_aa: CASSRPRFSGGPSSYNEQFF
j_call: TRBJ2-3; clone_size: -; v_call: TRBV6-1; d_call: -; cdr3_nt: TGTGCCAGCAGTGACACAGATACGCAGTATTTT; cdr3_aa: CASSDTDTQYF
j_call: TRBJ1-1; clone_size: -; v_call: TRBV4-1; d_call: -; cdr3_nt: TGCGCCAGCAGCCAAGATAGTGGTAGGGCTAGGGGCACTGAAGCTTTCTTT; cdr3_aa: CASSQDSGRARGTEAFF
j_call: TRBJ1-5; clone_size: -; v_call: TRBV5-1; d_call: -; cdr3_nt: TGCGCCAGCAGCTTGTGGTTTAGTCGGGGACACCAGCCCCAGCATTTT; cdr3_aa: CASSLWFSRGHQPQHF
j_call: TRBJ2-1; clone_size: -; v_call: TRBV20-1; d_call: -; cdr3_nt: TGCAGTGCTAGAGACTCCCGGGAGCAGTTCTTC; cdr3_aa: CSARDSREQFF
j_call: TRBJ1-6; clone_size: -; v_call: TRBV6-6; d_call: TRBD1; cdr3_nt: TGTGCCAGCAGTGGATTCGGGACAGGAACGAATTCACCCCTCCACTTT; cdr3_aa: CASSGFGTGTNSPLHF
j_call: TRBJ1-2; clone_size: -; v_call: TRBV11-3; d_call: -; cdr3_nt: TGTGCCAGCAGCTCCCGGGGGATGGACTATGGCTACACCTTC; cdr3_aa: CASSSRGMDYGYTF
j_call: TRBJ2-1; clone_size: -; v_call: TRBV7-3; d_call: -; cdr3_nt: TGTGCCAGCAGCGACTTAACTCGTGGCAATGAGCAGTTCTTC; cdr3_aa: CASSDLTRGNEQFF
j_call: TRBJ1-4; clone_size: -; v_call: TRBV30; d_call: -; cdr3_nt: TGTGCCTGGGGGACCGGGACTGAAGCCGAAAAACTGTTTTTT; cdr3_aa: CAWGTGTEAEKLFF
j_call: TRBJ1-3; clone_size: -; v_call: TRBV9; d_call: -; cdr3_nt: TGTGCCAGCAGCGTAGTTGCGGGTCCTGGAAACACCATATATTTT; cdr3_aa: CASSVVAGPGNTIYF
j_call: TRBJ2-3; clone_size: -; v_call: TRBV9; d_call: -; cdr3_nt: TGTGCCAGCAGCGTAGTAGGAACAGATACGCAGTATTTT; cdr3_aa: CASSVVGTDTQYF
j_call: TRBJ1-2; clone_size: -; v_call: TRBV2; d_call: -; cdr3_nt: TGTGCCAGCAGGGAAGAGACTAACTATGGCTACACCTTC; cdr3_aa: CASREETNYGYTF
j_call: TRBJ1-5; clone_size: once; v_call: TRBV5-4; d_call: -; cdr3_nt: TGTGCCAGCAGCTTCCGAGGGTCGAGCAATCAGCCCCAGCATTTT; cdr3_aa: CASSFRGSSNQPQHF
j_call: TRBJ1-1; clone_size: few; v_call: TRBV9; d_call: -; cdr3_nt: TGTGCCAGCAGCGTAACGCGGGACAAGAACACTGAAGCTTTCTTT; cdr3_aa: CASSVTRDKNTEAFF
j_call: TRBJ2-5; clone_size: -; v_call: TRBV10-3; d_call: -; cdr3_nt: TGTGCCATCTGGGGCGGAGAGACCCAGTACTTC; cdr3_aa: CAIWGGETQYF